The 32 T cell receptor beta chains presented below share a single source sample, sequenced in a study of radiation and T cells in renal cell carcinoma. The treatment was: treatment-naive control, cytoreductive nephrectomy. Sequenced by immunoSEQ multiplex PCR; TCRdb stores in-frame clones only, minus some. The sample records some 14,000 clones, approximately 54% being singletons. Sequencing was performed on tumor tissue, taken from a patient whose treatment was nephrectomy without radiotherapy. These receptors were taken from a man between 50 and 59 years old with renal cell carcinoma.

The CDR3 here is CASSPQQGESTEAFF. The CDR3 DNA follows: TGTGCCAGCAGCCCCCAACAGGGGGAAAGCACTGAAGCTTTCTTT. The chain uses TRBV7-6 and TRBJ1-1; 8 bases fit TRBD1. CDR3 length equals 15 residues. V lost 5 bases, J lost 4 bases, and 9 bases stayed unmatched. Germline-derived CDR1 and CDR2 are SGHVS and FNYEAQ.

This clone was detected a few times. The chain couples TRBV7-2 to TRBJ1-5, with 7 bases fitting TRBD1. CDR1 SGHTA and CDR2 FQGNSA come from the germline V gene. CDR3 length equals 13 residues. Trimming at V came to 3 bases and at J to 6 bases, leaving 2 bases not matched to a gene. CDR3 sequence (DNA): TGTGCCAGCAGCTTGACAGGGAGTCAGCCCCAGCATTTT. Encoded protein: CASSLTGSQPQHF.

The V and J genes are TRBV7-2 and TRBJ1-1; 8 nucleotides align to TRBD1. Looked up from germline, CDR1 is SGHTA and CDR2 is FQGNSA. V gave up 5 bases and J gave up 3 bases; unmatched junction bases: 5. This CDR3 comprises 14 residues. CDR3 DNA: TGTGCCAGCAGCCCGGGACAGGCTGACACTGAAGCTTTCTTT. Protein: CASSPGQADTEAFF.

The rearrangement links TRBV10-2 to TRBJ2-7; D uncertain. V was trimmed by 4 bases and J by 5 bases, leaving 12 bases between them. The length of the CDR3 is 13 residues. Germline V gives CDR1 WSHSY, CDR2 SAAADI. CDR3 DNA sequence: TGCGCCAGCAGTGTTTACTCTCGCGACGAGCAGTACTTC. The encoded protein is CASSVYSRDEQYF.

The CDR3 DNA reads as TGTGCCAGCAGTGACCTGAGGACAGGGTCCCAAGAGACCCAGTACTTC. It is translated as CASSDLRTGSQETQYF. V and J are TRBV2 and TRBJ2-5; 8 bases map to TRBD1. Germline V gene sequence: CDR1 SNHLY, CDR2 FYNNEI. Losses at the gene ends were 3 bases for V and 1 base for J; bases not matched to a gene: 7. CDR3 length: 16 amino acids.

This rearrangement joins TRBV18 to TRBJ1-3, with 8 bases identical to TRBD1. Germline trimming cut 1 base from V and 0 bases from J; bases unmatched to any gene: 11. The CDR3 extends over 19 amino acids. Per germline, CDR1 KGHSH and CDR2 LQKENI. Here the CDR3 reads CASSPRAGGSSISGNTIYF. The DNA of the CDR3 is TGTGCCAGCTCACCACGGGCAGGGGGCTCCTCTATCTCTGGAAACACCATATATTTT.

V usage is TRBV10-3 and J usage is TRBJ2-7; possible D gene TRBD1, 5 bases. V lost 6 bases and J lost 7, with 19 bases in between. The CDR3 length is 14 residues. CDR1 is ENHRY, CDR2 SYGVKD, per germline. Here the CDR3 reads CAISDRQTSREQYF. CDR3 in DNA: TGTGCCATCAGCGACCGACAGACATCCCGGGAGCAGTACTTC.

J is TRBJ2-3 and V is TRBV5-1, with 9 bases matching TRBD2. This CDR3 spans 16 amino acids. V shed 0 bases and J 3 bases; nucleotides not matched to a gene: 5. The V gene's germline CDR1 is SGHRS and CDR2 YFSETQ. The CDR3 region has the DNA TGCGCCAGCAGCTTGGTGGCGGGGGGGCGAACAGATACGCAGTATTTT. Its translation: CASSLVAGGRTDTQYF.

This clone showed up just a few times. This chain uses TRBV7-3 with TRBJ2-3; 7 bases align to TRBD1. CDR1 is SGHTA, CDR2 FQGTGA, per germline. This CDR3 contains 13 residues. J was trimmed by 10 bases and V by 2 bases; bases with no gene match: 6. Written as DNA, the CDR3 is TGTGCCAGCAGCTTAGAGGGGGCGGTCCCGCAGTATTTT. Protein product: CASSLEGAVPQYF.

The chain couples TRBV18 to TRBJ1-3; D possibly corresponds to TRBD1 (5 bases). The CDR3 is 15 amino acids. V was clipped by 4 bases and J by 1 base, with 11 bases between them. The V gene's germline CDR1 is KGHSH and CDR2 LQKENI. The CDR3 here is CASSRDDKSGNTIYF. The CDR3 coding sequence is TGTGCCAGCTCACGGGACGACAAATCTGGAAACACCATATATTTT.

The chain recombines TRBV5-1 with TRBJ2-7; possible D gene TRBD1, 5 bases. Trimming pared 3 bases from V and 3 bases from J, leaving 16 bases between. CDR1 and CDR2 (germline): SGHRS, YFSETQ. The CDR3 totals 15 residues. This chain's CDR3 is CASSSLDRENYEQYF. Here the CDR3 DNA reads TGCGCCAGCAGCTCATTAGACAGAGAAAACTACGAGCAGTACTTC.

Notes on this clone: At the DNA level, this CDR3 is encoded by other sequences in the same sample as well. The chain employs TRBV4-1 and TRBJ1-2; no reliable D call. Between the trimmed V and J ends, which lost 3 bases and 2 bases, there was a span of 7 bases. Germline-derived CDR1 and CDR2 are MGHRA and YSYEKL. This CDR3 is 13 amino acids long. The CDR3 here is CASSQEPNYGYTF. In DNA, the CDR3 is TGCGCCAGCAGCCAGGAGCCCAACTATGGCTACACCTTC.

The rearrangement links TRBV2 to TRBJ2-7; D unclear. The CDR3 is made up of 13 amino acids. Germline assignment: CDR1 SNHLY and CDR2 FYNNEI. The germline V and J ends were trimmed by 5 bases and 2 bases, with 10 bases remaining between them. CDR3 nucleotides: TGTGCCAGCAGTTGGGCCAGGACCTACGAGCAGTACTTC. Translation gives CASSWARTYEQYF. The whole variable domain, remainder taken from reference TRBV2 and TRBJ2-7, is EPEVTQTPSHQVTQMGQEVILRCVPISNHLYFYWYRQILGQKVEFLVSFYNNEISEKSEIFDDQFSVERPDGSNFTLKIRSTKLEDSAMYFCASSWARTYEQYFGPGTRLTVT.

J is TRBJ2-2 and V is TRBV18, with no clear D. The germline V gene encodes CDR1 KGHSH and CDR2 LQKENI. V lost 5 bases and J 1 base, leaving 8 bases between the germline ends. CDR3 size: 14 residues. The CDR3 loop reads CASSSRRNTGELFF. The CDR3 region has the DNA TGTGCCAGCTCATCCAGACGGAACACCGGGGAGCTGTTTTTT.

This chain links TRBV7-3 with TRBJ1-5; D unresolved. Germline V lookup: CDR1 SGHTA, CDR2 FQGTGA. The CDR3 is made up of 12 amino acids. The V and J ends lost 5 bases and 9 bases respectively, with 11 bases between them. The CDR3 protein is CASSAAPGPQHF. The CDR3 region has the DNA TGTGCCAGCAGCGCTGCCCCCGGGCCCCAGCATTTT. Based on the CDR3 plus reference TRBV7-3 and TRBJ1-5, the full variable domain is GAGVSQTPSNKVTEKGKYVELRCDPISGHTALYWYRQSLGQGPEFLIYFQGTGAADDSGLPNDRFFAVRPEGSVSTLKIQRTERGDSAVYLCASSAAPGPQHFGDGTRLSIL.

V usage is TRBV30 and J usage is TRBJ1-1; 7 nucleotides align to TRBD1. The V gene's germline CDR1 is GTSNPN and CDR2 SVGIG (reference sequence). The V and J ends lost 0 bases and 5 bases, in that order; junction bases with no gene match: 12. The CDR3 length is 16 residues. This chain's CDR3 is CAWSVSPSYRGTEAFF. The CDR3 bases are TGTGCCTGGAGTGTAAGCCCGTCTTACAGGGGAACTGAAGCTTTCTTT.

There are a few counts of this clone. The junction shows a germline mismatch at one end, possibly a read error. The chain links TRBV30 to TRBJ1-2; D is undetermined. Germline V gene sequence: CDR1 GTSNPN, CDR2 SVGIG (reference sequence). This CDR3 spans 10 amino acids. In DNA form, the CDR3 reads TGTGCCGGGAGAAACATTGGCTACACCTTC. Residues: CAGRNIGYTF.

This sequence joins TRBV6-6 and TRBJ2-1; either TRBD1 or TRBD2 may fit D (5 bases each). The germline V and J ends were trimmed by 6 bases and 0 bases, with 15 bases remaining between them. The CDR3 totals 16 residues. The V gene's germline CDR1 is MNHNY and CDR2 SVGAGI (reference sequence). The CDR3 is CASRAEGPSSYNEQFF. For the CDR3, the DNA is TGTGCCAGCAGGGCTGAGGGACCGAGCTCCTACAATGAGCAGTTCTTC.

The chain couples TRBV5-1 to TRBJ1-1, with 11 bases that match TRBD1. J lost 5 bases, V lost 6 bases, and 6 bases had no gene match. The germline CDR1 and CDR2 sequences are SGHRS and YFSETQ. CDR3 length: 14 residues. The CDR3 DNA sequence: TGCGCCAGCACCTGGACAGGGGGCGTTACTGAAGCTTTCTTT. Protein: CASTWTGGVTEAFF.

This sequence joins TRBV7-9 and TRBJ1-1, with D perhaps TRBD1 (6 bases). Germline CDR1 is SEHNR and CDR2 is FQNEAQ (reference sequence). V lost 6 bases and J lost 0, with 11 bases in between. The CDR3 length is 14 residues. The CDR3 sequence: CASRDTGMNTEAFF. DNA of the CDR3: TGTGCCAGCAGAGATACAGGGATGAACACTGAAGCTTTCTTT.

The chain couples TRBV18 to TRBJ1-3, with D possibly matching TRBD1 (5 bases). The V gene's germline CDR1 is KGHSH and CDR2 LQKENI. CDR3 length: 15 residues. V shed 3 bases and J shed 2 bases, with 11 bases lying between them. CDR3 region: CASSPVGEAGNTIYF. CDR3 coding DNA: TGTGCCAGCTCACCTGTAGGGGAGGCTGGAAACACCATATATTTT.

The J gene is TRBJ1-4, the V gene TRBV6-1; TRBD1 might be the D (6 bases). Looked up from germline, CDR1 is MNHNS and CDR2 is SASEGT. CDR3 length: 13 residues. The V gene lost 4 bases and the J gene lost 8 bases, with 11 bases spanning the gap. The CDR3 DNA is TGTGCCAGCAGTGTTGGGACACGCGAAAAACTGTTTTTT. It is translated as CASSVGTREKLFF.

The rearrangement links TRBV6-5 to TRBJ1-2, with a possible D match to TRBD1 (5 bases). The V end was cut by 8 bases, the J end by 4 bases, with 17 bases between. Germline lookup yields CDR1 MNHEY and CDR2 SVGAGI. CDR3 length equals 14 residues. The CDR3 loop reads CASSGAGAGYGYTF. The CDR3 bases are TGTGCCAGCTCCGGGGCGGGCGCCGGCTATGGCTACACCTTC.

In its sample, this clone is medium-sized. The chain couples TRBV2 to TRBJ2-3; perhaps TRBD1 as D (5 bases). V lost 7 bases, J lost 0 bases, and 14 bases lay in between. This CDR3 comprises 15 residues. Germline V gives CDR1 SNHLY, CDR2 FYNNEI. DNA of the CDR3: TGTGCCAGCACCTCGGACATGTATAGCACAGATACGCAGTATTTT. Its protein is CASTSDMYSTDTQYF.

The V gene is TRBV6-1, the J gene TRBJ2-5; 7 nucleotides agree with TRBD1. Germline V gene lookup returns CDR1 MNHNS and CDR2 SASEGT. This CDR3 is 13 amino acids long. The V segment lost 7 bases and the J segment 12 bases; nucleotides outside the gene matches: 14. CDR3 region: CASTPEGARKEYF. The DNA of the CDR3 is TGTGCCAGCACTCCAGAGGGGGCCCGTAAGGAGTACTTC.

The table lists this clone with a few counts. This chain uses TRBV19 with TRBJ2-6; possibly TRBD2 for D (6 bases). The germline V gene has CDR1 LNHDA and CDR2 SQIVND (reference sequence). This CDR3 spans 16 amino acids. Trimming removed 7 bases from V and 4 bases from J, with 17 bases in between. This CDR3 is CASMEGTNAGANVLTF. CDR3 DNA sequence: TGTGCCAGTATGGAGGGAACGAATGCCGGGGCCAACGTCCTGACTTTC.

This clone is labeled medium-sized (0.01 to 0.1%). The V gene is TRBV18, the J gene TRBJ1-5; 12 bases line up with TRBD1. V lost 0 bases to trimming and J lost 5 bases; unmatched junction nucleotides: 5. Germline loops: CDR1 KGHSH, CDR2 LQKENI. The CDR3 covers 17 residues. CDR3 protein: CASSPPGQGAQDQPQHF. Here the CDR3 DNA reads TGTGCCAGCTCACCACCGGGACAGGGGGCGCAAGATCAGCCCCAGCATTTT.

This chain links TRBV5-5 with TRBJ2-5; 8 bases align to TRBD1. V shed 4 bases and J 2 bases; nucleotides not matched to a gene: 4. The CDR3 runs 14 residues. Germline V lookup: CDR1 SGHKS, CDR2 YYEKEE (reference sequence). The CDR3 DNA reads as TGTGCCAGCAGCCCCCAGGGGGCGCAAGAGACCCAGTACTTC. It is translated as CASSPQGAQETQYF.

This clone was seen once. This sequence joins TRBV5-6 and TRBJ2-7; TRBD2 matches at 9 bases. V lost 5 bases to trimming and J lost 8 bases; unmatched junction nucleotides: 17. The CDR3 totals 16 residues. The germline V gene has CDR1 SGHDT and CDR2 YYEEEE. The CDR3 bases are TGTGCCAGCAGTCTGAGGCTAGCGGGGCGTGCTTCGAAGCAGTACTTC. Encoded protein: CASSLRLAGRASKQYF. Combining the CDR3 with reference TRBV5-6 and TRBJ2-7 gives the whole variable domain DAGVTQSPTHLIKTRGQQVTLRCSPKSGHDTVSWYQQALGQGPQFIFQYYEEEERQRGNFPDRFSGHQFPNYSSELNVNALLLGDSALYLCASSLRLAGRASKQYFGPGTRLTVT.

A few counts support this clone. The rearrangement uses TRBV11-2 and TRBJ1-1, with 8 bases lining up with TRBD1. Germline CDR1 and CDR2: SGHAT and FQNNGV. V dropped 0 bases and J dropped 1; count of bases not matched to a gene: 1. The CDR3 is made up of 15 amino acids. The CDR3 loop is CASSLEQGGNTEAFF. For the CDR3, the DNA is TGTGCCAGCAGCTTAGAACAGGGGGGGAACACTGAAGCTTTCTTT.

Written as DNA, the CDR3 is TGTGCCAGCTCACCAAGGGAACAGGCTAGGGCCTATGGCTACACCTTC. Its translation is CASSPREQARAYGYTF. The chain couples TRBV18 to TRBJ1-2; D perhaps matches TRBD1 (5 bases). CDR3 length: 16 amino acids. Germline loops: CDR1 KGHSH, CDR2 LQKENI. With 2 bases removed from V and 4 bases from J, the gap between germline ends came to 17 bases.

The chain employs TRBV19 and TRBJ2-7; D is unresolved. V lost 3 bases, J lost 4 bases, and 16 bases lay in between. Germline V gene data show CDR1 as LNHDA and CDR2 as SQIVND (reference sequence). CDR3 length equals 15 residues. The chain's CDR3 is CASSISGRMAYEQYF. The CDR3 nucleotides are TGTGCCAGTAGTATTAGTGGCAGGATGGCGTACGAGCAGTACTTC.